The present entry profiles one T cell receptor (beta chain) with its context. The germline V gene has CDR1 SGHNT and CDR2 YYREEE (reference sequence). This CDR3 has 17 amino acids. With V trimmed by 4 bases and J by 0 bases, 7 bases remained unmatched. These data come from a study of cytomegalovirus exposure and HLA in healthy donors. The table came from immunoSEQ multiplex PCR; TCRdb's copy has only in-frame clones and leaves some out. The sample lists roughly 350,000 clones; roughly 85% were seen once. The sequence was obtained from a woman between 18 and 29 years old in good health and CMV-seronegative. Sequenced: PBMCs. The rearrangement joins TRBV5-4 to TRBJ2-2; 9 positions agree with TRBD2. The CDR3 DNA reads TGTGCCAGCAGCCCAGATAGCGGGAGTGCGAACACCGGGGAGCTGTTTTTT. Residues: CASSPDSGSANTGELFF.